The TCR beta chain described here comes from a study of T cell repertoires in cytomegalovirus infection. Findings and caveats of the study: HLA-C-restricted CMV clonotypes gave the most frequent clonotype in two of eight donors.

Remarks on this clonotype: Its matching antigen is unknown.

TCRdb re-called the reads with MiXCR, one entry per CDR3 protein. The sample carries 200,000 to 250,000 distinct CDR3 sequences, approximately 22% recorded once. CDR3 length: 14 amino acids. CDR1 and CDR2 from the germline V gene are SNHLY and FYNNEI. V lost 7 bases and J lost 2; bases outside the gene matches: 4. Sequencing was done on a sample of CD8+ T cells from PBMCs. The chain has TRBV2 and TRBJ2-2; 7 nucleotides align to TRBD1. The receptor was isolated from a human donor in good health (CMV status not recorded). Some clones in this sample may be carry-over from other donors' samples. The CDR3 region has the DNA TGTGCCAGCACACAGGGGACAAACACCGGGGAGCTGTTTTTT. Encoded protein: CASTQGTNTGELFF. The full variable domain, its missing parts supplied by reference TRBV2 and TRBJ2-2, is EPEVTQTPSHQVTQMGQEVILRCVPISNHLYFYWYRQILGQKVEFLVSFYNNEISEKSEIFDDQFSVERPDGSNFTLKIRSTKLEDSAMYFCASTQGTNTGELFFGEGSRLTVL.